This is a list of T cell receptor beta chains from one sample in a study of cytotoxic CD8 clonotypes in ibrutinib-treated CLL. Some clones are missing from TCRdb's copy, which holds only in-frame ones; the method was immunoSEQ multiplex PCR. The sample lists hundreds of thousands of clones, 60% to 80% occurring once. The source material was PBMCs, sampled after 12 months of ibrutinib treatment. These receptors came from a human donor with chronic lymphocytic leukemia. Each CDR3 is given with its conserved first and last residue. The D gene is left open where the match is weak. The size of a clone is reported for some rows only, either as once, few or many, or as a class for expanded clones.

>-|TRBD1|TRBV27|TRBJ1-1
CASSLTGGRAFF
TGTGCCAGCAGTTTAACAGGGGGTAGAGCTTTCTTT
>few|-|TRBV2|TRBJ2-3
CASSPRGTDTQYF
TGTGCCAGCAGTCCTCGGGGCACAGATACGCAGTATTTT
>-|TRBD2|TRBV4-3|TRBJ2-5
CASSQSPSGVGETQYF
TGCGCCAGCAGCCAATCTCCTAGCGGCGTAGGAGAGACCCAGTACTTC
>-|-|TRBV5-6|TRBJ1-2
CASTRTRGDYGYTF
TGTGCCAGCACCCGAACCAGGGGAGACTATGGCTACACCTTC
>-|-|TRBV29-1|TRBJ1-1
CSVTRAGVGEAFF
TGCAGCGTTACTCGGGCAGGGGTGGGTGAAGCTTTCTTT
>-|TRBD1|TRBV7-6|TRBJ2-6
CASSQNRDRGNIAGANVLTF
TGTGCCAGCAGCCAAAATAGGGACAGGGGGAATATTGCTGGGGCCAACGTCCTGACTTTC
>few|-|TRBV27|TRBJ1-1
CASRSSMNTEAFF
TGTGCCAGCAGAAGTTCAATGAACACTGAAGCTTTCTTT
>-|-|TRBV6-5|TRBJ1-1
CASSSHGTEAFF
TGTGCCAGCAGTTCCCATGGGACTGAAGCTTTCTTT
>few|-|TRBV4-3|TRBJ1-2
CASSQEGLLGGYTF
TGCGCCAGCAGCCAAGAGGGACTTTTGGGAGGCTACACCTTC
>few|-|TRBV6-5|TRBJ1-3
CAGTHTHHSGNTIYF
TGTGCCGGCACTCATACACATCACTCTGGAAACACCATATATTTT
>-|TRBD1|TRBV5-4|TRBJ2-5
CASSLGTGPETQYF
TGTGCCAGCAGCTTGGGGACAGGGCCAGAGACCCAGTACTTC
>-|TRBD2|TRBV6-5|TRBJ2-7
CASRRLAGGPYEQYF
TGTGCCAGCAGAAGACTAGCGGGAGGGCCCTACGAGCAGTACTTC
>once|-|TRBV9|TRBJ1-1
CASSVASANTEAFF
TGTGCCAGCAGCGTAGCTTCCGCGAACACTGAAGCTTTCTTT
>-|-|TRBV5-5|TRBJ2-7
CASSLFGHEQYF
TGTGCCAGCAGCTTGTTCGGACACGAGCAGTACTTC
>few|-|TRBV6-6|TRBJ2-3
CASSYRTLNTQYF
TGTGCCAGCAGTTATCGAACTCTGAATACGCAGTATTTT
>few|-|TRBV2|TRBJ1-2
CASIYRVSNYGYTF
TGTGCCAGCATTTACCGGGTATCTAACTATGGCTACACCTTC
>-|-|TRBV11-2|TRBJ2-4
CASSRGPTTDVQYF
TGTGCCAGCAGCCGGGGCCCGACTACGGACGTTCAGTACTTC
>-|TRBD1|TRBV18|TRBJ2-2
CASSRDSGNTGELFF
TGTGCCAGCTCACGGGACAGCGGCAACACCGGGGAGCTGTTTTTT
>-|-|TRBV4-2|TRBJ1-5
CASSQDLRDSNQPQHF
TGTGCCAGCAGCCAAGATTTAAGGGATAGCAATCAGCCCCAGCATTTT
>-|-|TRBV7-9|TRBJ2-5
CASSSPGTFQETQYF
TGTGCCAGCAGCTCACCCGGGACATTTCAAGAGACCCAGTACTTC
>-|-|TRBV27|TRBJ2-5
CASRSSTPGLPKETQYF
TGTGCCAGCAGATCCTCAACTCCGGGACTGCCCAAAGAGACCCAGTACTTC
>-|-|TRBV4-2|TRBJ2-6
CASSQDRTLSGANVLTF
TGTGCCAGCAGCCAAGATAGGACCCTTTCGGGGGCCAACGTCCTGACTTTC
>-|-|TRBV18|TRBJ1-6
CASSPAPGDSPLHF
TGTGCCAGCTCACCAGCTCCCGGGGATTCACCCCTCCACTTT
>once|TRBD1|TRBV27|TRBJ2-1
CASSSTGTGGGYNEQFF
TGTGCCAGCAGTTCAACCGGGACAGGGGGAGGCTACAATGAGCAGTTCTTC
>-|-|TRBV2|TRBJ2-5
CASSARGAEWYQETQYF
TGTGCCAGCAGTGCCCGCGGGGCGGAGTGGTACCAAGAGACCCAGTACTTC
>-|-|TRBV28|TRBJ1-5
CASRRGGGEPQHF
TGTGCCAGCCGTCGGGGCGGGGGGGAGCCCCAGCATTTT
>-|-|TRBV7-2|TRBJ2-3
CASSLILAPDTQYF
TGTGCCAGCAGCTTAATCCTAGCGCCCGATACGCAGTATTTT
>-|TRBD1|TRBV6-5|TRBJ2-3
CASKQGGTDTQYF
TGTGCCAGCAAACAGGGGGGCACAGATACGCAGTATTTT
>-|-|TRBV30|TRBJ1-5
CACPFGPATGSNQPQHF
TGTGCCTGCCCGTTTGGGCCTGCAACGGGGAGCAATCAGCCCCAGCATTTT
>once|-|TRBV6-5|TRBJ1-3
CASSYRADRGNTIYF
TGTGCCAGCAGTTACAGGGCCGACAGAGGAAACACCATATATTTT
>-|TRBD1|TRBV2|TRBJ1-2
CASGDSAIGYTF
TGTGCCAGCGGGGACAGCGCTATTGGCTACACCTTC
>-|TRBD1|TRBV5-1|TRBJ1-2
CASSQTPGQRGYTF
TGCGCCAGCAGCCAAACACCGGGACAGCGGGGCTACACCTTC
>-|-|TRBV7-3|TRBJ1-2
CASSLTGEGYTF
TGTGCCAGCAGCTTAACCGGGGAGGGCTACACCTTC
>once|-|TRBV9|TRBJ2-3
CASSEGPTDTQYF
TGTGCCAGCAGCGAAGGCCCCACAGATACGCAGTATTTT
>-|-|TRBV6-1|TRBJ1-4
CASSWGTDPFEKLFF
TGTGCCAGCAGCTGGGGGACGGATCCATTTGAAAAACTGTTTTTT
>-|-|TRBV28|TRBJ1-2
CASSLLAGPANYGYTF
TGTGCCAGCAGTTTATTGGCAGGTCCAGCTAACTATGGCTACACCTTC
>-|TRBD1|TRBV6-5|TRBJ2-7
CASSWGQAPREQYF
TGTGCCAGCAGTTGGGGACAGGCCCCGCGCGAGCAGTACTTC
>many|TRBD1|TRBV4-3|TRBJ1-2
CASSPDRVTNYGYTF
TGCGCCAGCTCCCCGGACAGGGTCACTAACTATGGCTACACCTTC
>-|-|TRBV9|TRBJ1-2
CASSAGGGYGYTF
TGTGCCAGCAGCGCTGGGGGAGGCTATGGCTACACCTTC
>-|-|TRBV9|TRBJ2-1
CASSVVQRPYNEQFF
TGTGCCAGCAGCGTAGTCCAGCGACCCTACAATGAGCAGTTCTTC
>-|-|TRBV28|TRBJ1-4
CASSLVRGHEKLFF
TGTGCCAGCAGTTTAGTACGGGGGCACGAAAAACTGTTTTTT
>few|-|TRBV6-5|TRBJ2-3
CASSPTIVSTDTQYF
TGTGCCAGCAGTCCTACTATAGTCAGCACAGATACGCAGTATTTT
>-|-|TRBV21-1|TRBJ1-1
CASSMGARGNTEAFF
TGTGCCAGCAGCATGGGGGCGCGGGGAAACACTGAAGCTTTCTTT
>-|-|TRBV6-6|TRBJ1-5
CASTLDGGPQPQHF
TGTGCCAGCACCCTGGATGGAGGACCTCAGCCCCAGCATTTT
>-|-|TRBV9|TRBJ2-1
CASSVRGGQDNEQFF
TGTGCCAGCAGCGTGAGAGGGGGTCAGGACAATGAGCAGTTCTTC
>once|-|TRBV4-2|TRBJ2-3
CASSQDMTSQNTQYF
TGTGCCAGCAGCCAAGATATGACTAGTCAAAATACGCAGTATTTT
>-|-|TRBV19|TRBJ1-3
CASSTGSSGNTIYF
TGTGCCAGTAGTACGGGGAGCTCTGGAAACACCATATATTTT
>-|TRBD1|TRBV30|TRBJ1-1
CAWSPRTGRGIEAFF
TGTGCCTGGAGTCCCCGGACAGGGAGGGGAATAGAAGCTTTCTTT
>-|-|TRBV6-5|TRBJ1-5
CASRRDPDLPQHF
TGTGCCAGCAGAAGAGACCCAGATCTGCCCCAGCATTTT
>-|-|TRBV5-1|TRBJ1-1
CASSLVVDTEAFF
TGCGCCAGCAGCTTGGTCGTCGACACTGAAGCTTTCTTT
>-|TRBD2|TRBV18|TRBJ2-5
CASSLHILAGGEETQYF
TGTGCCAGCTCACTCCATATCTTAGCGGGAGGGGAAGAGACCCAGTACTTC
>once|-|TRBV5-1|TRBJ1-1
CASSFTRGNMNTEAFF
TGCGCCAGCAGCTTCACGCGGGGGAATATGAACACTGAAGCTTTCTTT
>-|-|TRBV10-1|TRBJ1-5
CASSPGTNPSQPQHF
TGCGCCAGCAGTCCCGGGACAAACCCAAGTCAGCCCCAGCATTTT
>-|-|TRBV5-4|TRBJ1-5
CASSSAPGSSDGDQPQHF
TGTGCCAGCAGCTCGGCCCCTGGCAGTAGCGATGGTGATCAGCCCCAGCATTTT
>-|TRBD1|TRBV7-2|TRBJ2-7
CASSLGQGQSYEQYF
TGTGCCAGCAGCTTAGGACAGGGCCAATCCTACGAGCAGTACTTC
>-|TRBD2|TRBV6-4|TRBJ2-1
CASSFSGRARNEQFF
TGTGCCAGCAGTTTCAGCGGGAGGGCCAGGAATGAGCAGTTCTTC
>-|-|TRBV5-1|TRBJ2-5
CASSLGQDQETQYF
TGCGCCAGCAGCTTGGGACAGGATCAAGAGACCCAGTACTTC